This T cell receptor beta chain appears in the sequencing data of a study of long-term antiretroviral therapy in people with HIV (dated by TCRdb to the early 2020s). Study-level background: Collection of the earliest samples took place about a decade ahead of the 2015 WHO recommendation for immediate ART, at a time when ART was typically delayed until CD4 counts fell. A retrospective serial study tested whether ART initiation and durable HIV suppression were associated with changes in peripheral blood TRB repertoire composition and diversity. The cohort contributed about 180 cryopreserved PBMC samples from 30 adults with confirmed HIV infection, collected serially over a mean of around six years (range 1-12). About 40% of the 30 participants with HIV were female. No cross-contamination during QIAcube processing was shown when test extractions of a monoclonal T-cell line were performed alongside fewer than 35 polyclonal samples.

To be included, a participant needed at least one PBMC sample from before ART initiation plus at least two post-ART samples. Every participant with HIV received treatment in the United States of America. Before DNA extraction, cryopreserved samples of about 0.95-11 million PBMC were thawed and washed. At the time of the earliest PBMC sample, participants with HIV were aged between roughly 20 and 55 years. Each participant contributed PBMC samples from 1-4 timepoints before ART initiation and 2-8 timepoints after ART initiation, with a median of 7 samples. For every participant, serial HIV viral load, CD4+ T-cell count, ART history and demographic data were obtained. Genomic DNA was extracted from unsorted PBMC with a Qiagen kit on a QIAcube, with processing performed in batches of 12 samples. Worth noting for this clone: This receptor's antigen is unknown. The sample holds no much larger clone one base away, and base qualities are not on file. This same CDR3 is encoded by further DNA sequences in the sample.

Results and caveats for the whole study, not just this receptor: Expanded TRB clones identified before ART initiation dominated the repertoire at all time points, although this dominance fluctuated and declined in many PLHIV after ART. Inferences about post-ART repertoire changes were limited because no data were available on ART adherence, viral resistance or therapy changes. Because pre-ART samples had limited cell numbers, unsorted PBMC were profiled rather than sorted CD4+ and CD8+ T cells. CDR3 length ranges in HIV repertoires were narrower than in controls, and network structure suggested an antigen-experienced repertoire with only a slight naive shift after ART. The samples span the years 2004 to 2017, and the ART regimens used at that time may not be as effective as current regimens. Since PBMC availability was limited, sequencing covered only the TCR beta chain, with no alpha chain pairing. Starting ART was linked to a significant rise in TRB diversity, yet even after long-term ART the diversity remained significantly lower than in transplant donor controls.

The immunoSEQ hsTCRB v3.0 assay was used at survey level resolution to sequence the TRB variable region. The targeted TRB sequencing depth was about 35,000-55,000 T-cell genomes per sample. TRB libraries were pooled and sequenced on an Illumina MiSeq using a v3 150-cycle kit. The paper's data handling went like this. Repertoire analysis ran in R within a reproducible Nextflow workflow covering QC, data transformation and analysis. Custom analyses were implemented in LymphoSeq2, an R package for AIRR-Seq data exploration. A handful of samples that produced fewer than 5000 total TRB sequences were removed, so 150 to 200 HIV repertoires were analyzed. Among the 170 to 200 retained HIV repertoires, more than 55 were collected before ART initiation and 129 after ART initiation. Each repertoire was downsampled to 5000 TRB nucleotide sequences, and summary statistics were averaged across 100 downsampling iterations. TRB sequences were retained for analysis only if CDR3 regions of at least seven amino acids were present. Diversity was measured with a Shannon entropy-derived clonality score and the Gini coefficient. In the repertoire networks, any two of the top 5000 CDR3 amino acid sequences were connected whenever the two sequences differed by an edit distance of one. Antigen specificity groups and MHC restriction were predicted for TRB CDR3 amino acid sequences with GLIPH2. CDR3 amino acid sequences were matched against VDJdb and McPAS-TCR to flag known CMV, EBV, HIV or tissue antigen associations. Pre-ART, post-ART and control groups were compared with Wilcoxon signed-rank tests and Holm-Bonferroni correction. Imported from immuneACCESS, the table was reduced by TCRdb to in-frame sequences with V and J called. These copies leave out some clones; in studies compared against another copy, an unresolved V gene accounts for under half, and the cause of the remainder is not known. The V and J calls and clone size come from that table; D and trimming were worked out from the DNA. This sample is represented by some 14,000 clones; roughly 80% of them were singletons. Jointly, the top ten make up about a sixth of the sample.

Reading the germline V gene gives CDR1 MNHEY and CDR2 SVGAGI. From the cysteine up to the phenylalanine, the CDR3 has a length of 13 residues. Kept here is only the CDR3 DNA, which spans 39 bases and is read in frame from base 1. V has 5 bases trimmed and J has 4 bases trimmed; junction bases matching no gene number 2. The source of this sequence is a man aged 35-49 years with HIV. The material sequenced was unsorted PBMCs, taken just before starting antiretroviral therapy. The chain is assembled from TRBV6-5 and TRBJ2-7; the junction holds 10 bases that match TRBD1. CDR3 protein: CASSRDRGYEQYF. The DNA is TGTGCCAGCAGTAGGGACAGGGGATACGAGCAGTACTTC.